These 10 T cell receptor beta chains came from one sample sequenced in a study of T cells in Graves' hyperthyroidism and ophthalmopathy. Template material for amplifying TCR beta CDR3 regions consisted of RNA transcripts. A set of HTBI primers served as the primers for a first-round RT-PCR of the TCR CDR3. MiXCR, applied by TCRdb to the multiplex PCR reads, yields one record per CDR3 protein. This table holds hundreds of thousands of distinct CDR3 sequences, 14% found once. Sequencing was performed on blood. The receptors here all came from a woman in her forties or fifties with Graves' ophthalmopathy.

Ten or more counts support this clonotype. V gene TRBV12-3 or TRBV12-4 combines with J gene TRBJ2-5; 12 bases align to TRBD2. The CDR3 covers 16 residues. V trimming: 5 bases; J trimming: 3 bases; junction bases outside the gene matches: 7. The CDR3 sequence: CASSTQLAGGEETQYF. CDR3 in DNA: TGTGCCAGCAGTACCCAACTAGCGGGAGGCGAAGAGACCCAGTACTTC.

This clonotype was observed many times. The rearrangement uses TRBV19 and TRBJ2-1, with 7 positions matching TRBD2. V was pared by 5 bases and J by 5 bases, with 6 bases of the junction left unmatched. CDR3 length: 14 amino acids. Germline values: CDR1 LNHDA, CDR2 SQIVND (reference sequence). The CDR3 sequence: CASSWGAGNNEQFF. CDR3 nucleotides: TGTGCCAGTAGTTGGGGAGCGGGGAACAATGAGCAGTTCTTC.

The rearrangement uses TRBV12-3 or TRBV12-4 and TRBJ1-6; a possible D gene is TRBD1 (5 bases). The length of the CDR3 is 15 residues. The V end lost 5 bases, the J end lost 9 bases, and 17 bases lay between the germline ends. CDR3 residues: CASSHPTEGFSPLHF. The CDR3 DNA reads TGTGCCAGCAGTCACCCGACAGAAGGGTTTTCACCCCTCCACTTT.

V is TRBV7-9 and J is TRBJ1-2; 8 nucleotides align to TRBD1. The CDR3 runs to 14 residues. Trimming cost V 3 bases and J 2 bases; bases outside gene matches: 2. Germline V gene sequence: CDR1 SEHNR, CDR2 FQNEAQ (reference sequence). CDR3: CASSFTGGNYGYTF. The CDR3 nucleotides are TGTGCCAGCAGCTTCACAGGGGGGAACTATGGCTACACCTTC.

This chain connects TRBV15 to TRBJ2-4; 9 bases map to TRBD1. The CDR3 extends over 14 amino acids. CDR1 and CDR2 (germline): LNHNV, YYDKDF (reference sequence). The V segment lost 5 bases and the J segment 10 bases; nucleotides outside the gene matches: 9. Written as DNA, the CDR3 is TGTGCCACCAGCGGGGGGACAGGGATAGGTATTCAGTACTTC. This sequence encodes CATSGGTGIGIQYF.

This clonotype was seen repeatedly, ten times or more. This chain's CDR3 is CASCLASGELTEAFF. The CDR3, as DNA: TGTGCCAGCTGTTTAGCATCAGGGGAGTTAACTGAAGCTTTCTTT. The gene calls are TRBV2 and TRBJ1-1, with D possibly matching TRBD1 (6 bases). Germline loops: CDR1 SNHLY, CDR2 FYNNEI. The CDR3 is 15 residues long. Trimming stripped 8 bases from V and 5 bases from J, with 21 bases between.

This clonotype was counted many times. The rearrangement links TRBV5-1 to TRBJ1-1; no definite D call. The germline V gene has CDR1 SGHRS and CDR2 YFSETQ. Trimming took 1 base from V and 5 from J, leaving 12 bases between them. The CDR3 totals 14 residues. CDR3 residues: CASSLLGVGTEAFF. The CDR3 region has the DNA TGCGCCAGCAGCTTGCTTGGGGTAGGAACTGAAGCTTTCTTT.

The chain uses TRBV20-1 and TRBJ2-4, with 7 bases fitting TRBD2. The CDR3 is 15 amino acids. Unmatched junction bases numbered 4, after V lost 0 bases and J lost 2 bases. In germline, CDR1 is DFQATT, CDR2 SNEGSKA (reference sequence). CDR3: CSARDSGSTKNIQYF. In DNA form, the CDR3 reads TGCAGTGCTAGAGATAGCGGGTCGACCAAAAACATTCAGTACTTC.

There are a few counts of this clonotype. The V gene is TRBV6-5, the J gene TRBJ1-2, with a tentative D call TRBD1 (6 bases). This CDR3 has 15 residues. The V gene lost 2 bases and the J gene lost 3 bases, with 13 bases spanning the gap. CDR1 and CDR2 (germline): MNHEY, SVGAGI. CDR3 in DNA: TGTGCCAGCAGTTACCGGGACACGGGCGACTATGGCTACACCTTC. It is translated as CASSYRDTGDYGYTF.

This clonotype was recorded a few times. The chain carries TRBV28 and TRBJ2-7, with unresolved D. The germline V gene encodes CDR1 MDHEN and CDR2 SYDVKM. V was trimmed by 1 base and J by 3 bases, leaving 10 bases between them. The CDR3 contains 14 residues. The CDR3 nucleotides read TGTGCCAGCAGTTTATTAAACTCTAACTACGAGCAGTACTTC. This gives the protein CASSLLNSNYEQYF.